Listed below are T cell receptor beta chains from one sample, sequenced in a study of blood T cell repertoires in COVID-19. TCRdb's table, derived via immunoSEQ multiplex PCR, lists solely in-frame clones and lacks some. The table has under 200,000 clones, approximately 84% seen once; the top ten hold roughly 7.3%. The sequencing input was PBMCs or T cells enriched from blood (not recorded which). The receptors were gathered from a woman between 50 and 59 years old who had recovered from COVID-19. The conserved cysteine and the conserved F or W are not part of the CDR3 here. Each record gives: clone size, V gene, CDR3 protein. Not all rows give a size; the values are once, few, many and, for expanded clones, a class.

size: few; V: TRBV4-1; CDR3: ASSQVSSGGNEKLF
size: few; V: TRBV7-9; CDR3: ASSRGRSPLH
size: .; V: TRBV27; CDR3: ASSSLRLAGYIEQF
size: few; V: TRBV29-1; CDR3: RQGPSSYEQY
size: .; V: TRBV3-1/TRBV3-2; CDR3: ASSQGNAGNQPQH
size: .; V: TRBV5-1; CDR3: ASSLGGSSYNEQF
size: .; V: TRBV5-4; CDR3: ASSMPTGMNTEAF
size: few; V: TRBV13; CDR3: ASSSREGEQY
size: once; V: TRBV19; CDR3: ASTGQGARPLH
size: .; V: TRBV6-5; CDR3: ASFVRSFTEAF
size: .; V: TRBV7-2; CDR3: ASSARQGPSTQETQY
size: .; V: TRBV4-1; CDR3: ASSHPPGQGKGEAF